The 30 T cell receptor beta chains below come from one sample, sequenced in a study of identical twins. TCRdb re-derived calls from the 5' RACE reads in MiXCR, one entry per CDR3 protein. This table holds 430,000 or so distinct CDR3 sequences, 20% to 30% found once. The same sample was also studied in work on T cells expressing NK-cell markers.

The sequencing input was CD4+ T cells sorted from blood. The receptor set was obtained from a young woman in good health.

The chain uses TRBV10-3 and TRBJ2-1; TRBD2 agrees at 13 bases. V shed 6 bases, J shed 6 bases, and the junction held 5 bases outside the gene matches. This CDR3 has 15 residues. CDR1 ENHRY and CDR2 SYGVKD come from the germline V gene. CDR3 protein: CAIRTSGGYSNEQFF. Here the CDR3 DNA reads TGTGCCATCAGGACTAGCGGGGGGTATAGCAATGAGCAGTTCTTC.

This clonotype was seen a few times. The V gene is TRBV5-1, the J gene TRBJ1-6; 12 bases align to TRBD1. V lost 6 bases and J lost 8; bases outside the gene matches: 9. The germline V gene encodes CDR1 SGHRS and CDR2 YFSETQ. This CDR3 has 16 residues. CDR3 region: CASTLLGQGADSPLHF. CDR3 nucleotide sequence: TGCGCCAGCACGCTTTTGGGACAGGGGGCTGATTCACCCCTCCACTTT.

This clonotype has more than one count but fewer than ten. V and J are TRBV10-3 and TRBJ2-2, with 8 bases aligning to TRBD2. The V segment lost 3 bases and the J segment 9 bases; nucleotides outside the gene matches: 9. The germline CDR1 and CDR2 sequences are ENHRY and SYGVKD. This CDR3 contains 15 residues. CDR3 DNA: TGTGCCATCAGTGAAGCGGGAGTTTTCCCCCGGGAGCTGTTTTTT. It encodes CAISEAGVFPRELFF.

V is TRBV7-2 and J is TRBJ2-7; D not resolved. Germline V gene lookup returns CDR1 SGHTA and CDR2 FQGNSA. The length of the CDR3 is 13 residues. V was clipped by 6 bases and J by 2 bases, with 11 bases between them. The CDR3 is CASRLTAAYEQYF. The CDR3 DNA sequence: TGTGCCAGCAGATTAACGGCGGCCTACGAGCAGTACTTC.

This clonotype turned up a few times. This chain connects TRBV28 to TRBJ1-2, with D perhaps matching TRBD1 (6 bases). CDR1 is MDHEN and CDR2 is SYDVKM in the germline V gene. Deletions cut 4 bases from V and 8 bases from J, with 20 bases between. There are 15 residues in the CDR3. The CDR3 DNA reads TGTGCCAGCAGTTCCCCTTTAGGGGGTGGGGAAGGCTACACCTTC. This translates into CASSSPLGGGEGYTF.

This clonotype has a handful of counts. V usage is TRBV27 and J usage is TRBJ2-3, with D possibly being TRBD2 (6 bases). The CDR3 totals 16 residues. The V gene lost 4 bases and the J gene lost 1 base, with 15 bases spanning the gap. Germline V CDR1 and CDR2: MNHEY, SMNVEV (reference sequence). CDR3 protein: CASSSLGRGRTDTQYF. The CDR3 bases are TGTGCCAGCAGTTCGCTAGGGCGGGGTCGCACAGATACGCAGTATTTT.

The CDR3 region has the DNA TGCAGTGCTAGAGTTAGCTCCGCCGGGGAGCTGTTTTTT. Encoded protein: CSARVSSAGELFF. V gene TRBV20-1 combines with J gene TRBJ2-2, with unresolved D. The germline CDR1 and CDR2 sequences are DFQATT and SNEGSKA (reference sequence). CDR3 length equals 13 residues. V lost 1 base and J lost 6, with 9 bases in between.

This sequence joins TRBV20-1 and TRBJ2-7; weak D call: TRBD1 (6 bases). V shed 0 bases and J shed 4 bases, with 16 bases lying between them. The CDR3 sequence is 15 residues long. Germline values: CDR1 DFQATT, CDR2 SNEGSKA (reference sequence). The CDR3 sequence is CSARDYTQGGYEQYF. CDR3 nucleotide sequence: TGCAGTGCTAGAGATTATACACAGGGTGGATACGAGCAGTACTTC.

V gene TRBV4-3 combines with J gene TRBJ1-1; D call uncertain. This CDR3 comprises 13 residues. Germline CDR1 is LGHNA and CDR2 is YSLEER. Trimming took 0 bases from V and 4 from J, leaving 6 bases between them. The CDR3 nucleotides read TGCGCCAGCAGCCAAGATACAAGCACTGAAGCTTTCTTT. This codes for CASSQDTSTEAFF.

This clonotype was observed a few times. V is TRBV24-1 and J is TRBJ2-1; 11 nucleotides match TRBD2. The CDR3 is 15 residues long. Unmatched junction bases numbered 8, after V lost 2 bases and J lost 12 bases. CDR1 is KGHDR, CDR2 SFDVKD, per germline. CDR3 protein: CATSDSPLTSGRQFF. Written as DNA, the CDR3 is TGTGCCACCAGTGATTCCCCTCTCACTAGCGGGAGGCAGTTCTTC.

This clonotype was seen only a few times. The rearrangement links TRBV20-1 to TRBJ1-2; 7 bases are a match to TRBD1. In germline, CDR1 is DFQATT, CDR2 SNEGSKA (reference sequence). J was trimmed by 4 bases and V by 6 bases; bases with no gene match: 8. The CDR3 totals 13 residues. The CDR3 loop is CSALKGAPYGYTF. CDR3 bases: TGCAGTGCCCTGAAGGGGGCCCCCTATGGCTACACCTTC.

V gene TRBV20-1 combines with J gene TRBJ2-3; 9 nucleotides line up with TRBD2. The CDR3 contains 15 residues. V was clipped by 4 bases and J by 4 bases; unmatched bases: 9. Germline-derived CDR1 and CDR2 are DFQATT and SNEGSKA (reference sequence). CDR3 DNA: TGCAGTGCTACCGCTAGCGGGGTGGGGTCAGATACGCAGTATTTT. Its protein is CSATASGVGSDTQYF.

The chain employs TRBV14 and TRBJ1-2; D gene uncertain. The CDR3 is made up of 15 amino acids. The V end lost 1 base, the J end lost 0 bases, and 9 bases lay between the germline ends. Germline CDR1 and CDR2: SGHDN and FVKESK. The CDR3 bases are TGTGCCAGCAGCCAAGCGGGTGCAACTAACTATGGCTACACCTTC. This sequence encodes CASSQAGATNYGYTF.

The V and J genes are TRBV7-9 and TRBJ2-3, with TRBD1 matching over 8 bases. Germline-derived CDR1 and CDR2 are SEHNR and FQNEAQ (reference sequence). The CDR3 is 16 amino acids. V lost 4 bases to trimming and J lost 2 bases; unmatched junction nucleotides: 8. CDR3 nucleotide sequence: TGTGCCAGCAGCTCTTCCGGGACAGGATCCACAGATACGCAGTATTTT. Translation: CASSSSGTGSTDTQYF.

This clonotype has just a few counts. This chain links TRBV12-3 or TRBV12-4 with TRBJ1-4; D is perhaps TRBD1 (6 bases). Trimming took off 6 bases at V and 8 bases at J, with 19 bases between the two ends. The CDR3 covers 15 residues. The CDR3 sequence: CASRKGHLPGEKLFF. The CDR3 DNA is TGTGCCAGCAGGAAGGGACACCTCCCTGGGGAAAAACTGTTTTTT.

V and J are TRBV9 and TRBJ2-5; 11 positions agree with TRBD2. CDR1 and CDR2 from the germline V gene are SGDLS and YYNGEE. The CDR3 runs to 15 residues. V gave up 3 bases and J gave up 3 bases; unmatched junction bases: 4. The CDR3: CASSAGGLAEETQYF. The CDR3 bases are TGTGCCAGCAGCGCCGGGGGACTAGCGGAAGAGACCCAGTACTTC. The full variable domain, rest sourced from reference TRBV9 and TRBJ2-5, is DSGVTQTPKHLITATGQRVTLRCSPRSGDLSVYWYQQSLDQGLQFLIQYYNGEERAKGNILERFSAQQFPDLHSELNLSSLELGDSALYFCASSAGGLAEETQYFGPGTRLLVL.

This clonotype was recorded only once. The V gene is TRBV6-2 or TRBV6-3, the J gene TRBJ2-6; possible D gene TRBD1, 6 bases. The V end lost 6 bases, the J end lost 1 base, and 25 bases lay between the germline ends. This CDR3 has 20 amino acids. Per the germline V gene, CDR1 is MNHEY and CDR2 is SVGEGT. CDR3 region: CASSLNLDSSSESGANVLTF. The CDR3 nucleotides read TGTGCCAGCAGCCTAAATCTGGACAGCTCAAGTGAATCTGGGGCCAACGTCCTGACTTTC.

This clonotype has just a few counts. The chain combines TRBV5-5 with TRBJ2-5; D ambiguous. The CDR3 contains 16 residues. Germline V gene sequence: CDR1 SGHKS, CDR2 YYEKEE (reference sequence). Trimming removed 2 bases from V and 3 bases from J, with 17 bases in between. This CDR3 reads CASSFPPHNRKETQYF. The CDR3 nucleotides read TGTGCCAGCAGCTTCCCGCCTCACAACCGAAAAGAGACCCAGTACTTC. Looking up the rest from reference TRBV5-5 and TRBJ2-5 gives the full variable domain: DAGVTQSPTHLIKTRGQQVTLRCSPISGHKSVSWYQQVLGQGPQFIFQYYEKEERGRGNFPDRFSARQFPNYSSELNVNALLLGDSALYLCASSFPPHNRKETQYFGPGTRLLVL.

The rearrangement joins TRBV12-3 or TRBV12-4 to TRBJ2-1; D ambiguous. This CDR3 has 15 residues. V was clipped by 2 bases and J by 4 bases, with 12 bases between them. The CDR3 DNA follows: TGTGCCAGCAGTTTAAGATTCCATGGGTACAATGAGCAGTTCTTC. Its protein is CASSLRFHGYNEQFF.

Only one count was recorded for this clonotype. The rearrangement uses TRBV5-4 and TRBJ2-2, with 7 positions matching TRBD1. Germline CDR1 SGHNT, CDR2 YYREEE (reference sequence). The trim removed 4 bases at V and 5 bases at J, leaving 5 bases unmatched. The CDR3 sequence is 14 residues long. The CDR3 reads CASSPGQRTGELFF. The CDR3 region has the DNA TGTGCCAGCAGCCCGGGACAGAGAACCGGGGAGCTGTTTTTT.

This chain connects TRBV30 to TRBJ2-6; D is unclear. The ends were cut back, 2 bases at V and 2 bases at J, with 4 bases in the middle. The CDR3 is 13 amino acids. The germline CDR1 and CDR2 sequences are GTSNPN and SVGIG (reference sequence). CDR3 sequence reads: CAWSQPGANVLTF. The CDR3 bases are TGTGCCTGGAGTCAACCTGGGGCCAACGTCCTGACTTTC.

The chain uses TRBV30 and TRBJ2-6; D call uncertain. CDR1 GTSNPN and CDR2 SVGIG come from the germline V gene (reference sequence). This CDR3 spans 15 amino acids. Trimming took 1 base from V and 0 from J, leaving 7 bases between them. The CDR3 DNA reads TGTGCCTGGAGTGGTTATCGCTCTGGGGCCAACGTCCTGACTTTC. As protein: CAWSGYRSGANVLTF.

This clonotype was seen only a few times. This chain uses TRBV20-1 with TRBJ2-2; 8 positions agree with TRBD1. This CDR3 region has 16 residues. The germline gives CDR1 DFQATT, CDR2 SNEGSKA (reference sequence). The V segment lost 5 bases and the J segment 3 bases; nucleotides outside the gene matches: 11. CDR3: CSAPKVGTGDTGELFF. In nucleotides, the CDR3 is TGCAGTGCTCCCAAGGTCGGGACAGGTGACACCGGGGAGCTGTTTTTT.

The chain links TRBV5-6 to TRBJ2-7, with D possibly being TRBD1 (5 bases). V gave up 2 bases and J gave up 3 bases, with 9 bases separating them. CDR3 length equals 13 residues. Per the germline V gene, CDR1 is SGHDT and CDR2 is YYEEEE. Here the CDR3 reads CASSFGQFYEQYF. Written as DNA, the CDR3 is TGTGCCAGCAGCTTTGGACAATTCTACGAGCAGTACTTC.

This clonotype was detected a few times. The J gene is TRBJ2-3, the V gene TRBV12-3 or TRBV12-4; TRBD2 aligns across 12 bases. The CDR3 is 14 amino acids. J gave up 6 bases and V 6 bases, and 4 bases lay outside the gene matches. CDR3 nucleotides: TGTGCCAGCAGGACTAGCGGGGGACAGGATACGCAGTATTTT. Its translation: CASRTSGGQDTQYF.

The V gene is TRBV6-1, the J gene TRBJ2-1; 15 nucleotides match TRBD2. Trimming took 1 base from V and 7 from J; bases not matched to a gene: 2. CDR1 MNHNS and CDR2 SASEGT come from the germline V gene. CDR3 length equals 16 residues. CDR3 nucleotides: TGTGCCAGCAGTGAAGTGGGGACTAGCGGGAGGAATGAGCAGTTCTTC. It translates to CASSEVGTSGRNEQFF.

The chain couples TRBV9 to TRBJ2-7, with 7 bases aligning to TRBD1. The V and J ends lost 4 bases and 3 bases, in that order; junction bases with no gene match: 7. Per germline, CDR1 SGDLS and CDR2 YYNGEE. This CDR3 has 14 residues. The CDR3 spells CASSLEGTDYEQYF. The CDR3 nucleotides read TGTGCCAGCAGCCTCGAGGGGACAGACTACGAGCAGTACTTC.

This clonotype was seen a handful of times. The chain has TRBV20-1 and TRBJ2-1; D possibly uses TRBD1 or TRBD2 (6 bases each). Germline V gene data show CDR1 as DFQATT and CDR2 as SNEGSKA (reference sequence). Trimming left V 3 bases short and J 5 bases short, with 17 bases between. CDR3 length equals 15 residues. The CDR3 DNA follows: TGCAGTGCTAGCCCGGGGGCCAGCGGCGACAATGAGCAGTTCTTC. This codes for CSASPGASGDNEQFF.

This chain joins TRBV29-1 and TRBJ1-2; no clear D gene. From germline, CDR1 is SQVTM and CDR2 ANQGSEA. Trimming left V 4 bases short and J 4 bases short, with 16 bases between. The CDR3 runs to 14 residues. The CDR3 DNA sequence: TGCAGCGTTGGAAGGCGGGGTCGGGGCTATGGCTACACCTTC. Protein: CSVGRRGRGYGYTF. Full variable domain (outside the CDR3, taken from reference TRBV29-1 and TRBJ1-2): SAVISQKPSRDICQRGTSLTIQCQVDSQVTMMFWYRQQPGQSLTLIATANQGSEATYESGFVIDKFPISRPNLTFSTLTVSNMSPEDSSIYLCSVGRRGRGYGYTFGSGTRLTVV.

This chain joins TRBV13 and TRBJ2-1, with D possibly TRBD1 on 5 matching bases. V lost 0 bases and J lost 8, with 11 bases in between. Germline values: CDR1 PRHDT, CDR2 FYEKMQ (reference sequence). CDR3 length: 14 residues. The CDR3, as DNA: TGTGCCAGCAGCTTAGGCCCCAGGGATGATGAGCAGTTCTTC. It translates to CASSLGPRDDEQFF.